These 10 T cell receptor beta chains came from one sample sequenced in a study of blood T cells in healthy people across ages (dated by TCRdb to about 2015). The library was obtained by 5' RACE. Reads for this sample came from an Illumina HiSeq 2500. A second PCR of about 7 to 12 cycles was run with a J-beta primer mix and a sample-barcoded 5' primer. The public reads were reanalyzed by TCRdb: fastp trimming at Q25, MiXCR alignment, in-frame beta chains only. Each CDR3 protein appears once, grouped with its most common genes and DNA. In all, the sample holds about 1.5 million distinct CDR3 sequences, and less than 45% of those were seen once. Of the sample, more than 4% falls within the top ten clones. Sequencing was done on a sample of blood. The receptor set was obtained from a woman between 18 and 29 years old in good health.

The CDR3 nucleotides read TGTGCCAGCAGCCAACTGAACGAATACGCAGATACGCAGTATTTT. Translation gives CASSQLNEYADTQYF. This rearrangement joins TRBV12-3 or TRBV12-4 to TRBJ2-3; D is unclear. The V end was cut by 6 bases, the J end by 4 bases, with 17 bases between. CDR3 length: 15 amino acids.

The table lists this clonotype with a few counts. The V gene is TRBV12-3 or TRBV12-4, the J gene TRBJ1-2; weak D call: TRBD1 (5 bases). The length of the CDR3 is 17 residues. The ends were cut back, 6 bases at V and 3 bases at J, with 23 bases in the middle. The DNA of the CDR3 is TGTGCCAGCAGCTACAGGTTACTGATTTCTACGGACTATGGCTACACCTTC. As protein: CASSYRLLISTDYGYTF.

The chain links TRBV7-2 to TRBJ1-4; D is possibly TRBD1 (5 bases). The CDR3 consists of 16 residues. With 5 bases removed from V and 7 bases from J, the gap between germline ends came to 20 bases. Germline V gives CDR1 SGHTA, CDR2 FQGNSA. CDR3 nucleotide sequence: TGTGCCAGCAGCCCAGTTAGAGGCAGGGTGGGTGAAAAACTGTTTTTT. Translating gives CASSPVRGRVGEKLFF.

This clonotype was counted between two and nine times. The chain is built from TRBV10-3 and TRBJ2-7; 10 bases are shared with TRBD2. The CDR3 length is 13 residues. From germline, CDR1 is ENHRY and CDR2 SYGVKD. The junction had 3 bases not matched to a gene; V was cut back by 8 bases and J by 2 bases. CDR3 DNA: TGTGCCATCCGGACTAGCGGAACCTACGAGCAGTACTTC. The encoded protein is CAIRTSGTYEQYF.

The CDR3 DNA follows: TGCAGCGTTGATGTAGGGACAGGGGAAACGGAGACCCAGTACTTC. This sequence encodes CSVDVGTGETETQYF. This chain joins TRBV29-1 and TRBJ2-5; 10 bases fit TRBD1. The CDR3 is 15 residues long. The ends lost 3 bases at V and 5 bases at J; junction bases unmatched: 9. CDR1 and CDR2 from the germline V gene are SQVTM and ANQGSEA.

This clonotype was counted once. The V and J genes are TRBV6-1 and TRBJ2-1; a possible D gene is TRBD2 (7 bases). V dropped 4 bases and J dropped 8 bases, with 12 bases sitting between them. This CDR3 spans 13 amino acids. Germline CDR1 MNHNS, CDR2 SASEGT. This CDR3 reads CASSALGGDEQFF. In DNA form, the CDR3 reads TGTGCCAGCAGTGCGCTAGGGGGGGATGAGCAGTTCTTC.

V and J are TRBV11-3 and TRBJ2-2, with D possibly matching TRBD1 (6 bases). The CDR3 spans 14 residues. Trimming cost V 5 bases and J 5 bases, with 12 bases left between them. Looked up from germline, CDR1 is SGHNT and CDR2 is YENEEA. This CDR3 is CASSHHRATGELFF. The CDR3 DNA reads as TGTGCCAGCAGCCATCACAGGGCTACCGGGGAGCTGTTTTTT.

This clonotype came up a few times. The gene calls are TRBV6-6 and TRBJ1-6, with 7 bases aligning to TRBD1. This CDR3 comprises 16 residues. V lost 0 bases to trimming and J lost 9 bases; unmatched junction nucleotides: 8. Germline V CDR1 and CDR2: MNHNY, SVGAGI (reference sequence). The CDR3 region has the DNA TGTGCCAGCAGTTACTCGGGGGCAGGGGGAATTTCACCCCTCCACTTT. This translates into CASSYSGAGGISPLHF.

The chain employs TRBV6-6 and TRBJ1-4; TRBD1 agrees at 9 bases. Looked up from germline, CDR1 is MNHNY and CDR2 is SVGAGI (reference sequence). The V segment lost 5 bases and the J segment 8 bases; nucleotides outside the gene matches: 6. The CDR3 extends over 14 amino acids. CDR3 sequence: CASSRDRVGEKLFF. The CDR3 nucleotides are TGTGCCAGCAGTCGGGACAGGGTCGGGGAAAAACTGTTTTTT.

This clonotype was seen only a few times. This sequence joins TRBV12-3 or TRBV12-4 and TRBJ1-2, with 7 bases lining up with TRBD1. The CDR3 is made up of 14 amino acids. V was clipped by 5 bases and J by 4 bases; unmatched bases: 7. The CDR3 DNA reads as TGTGCCAGCAGTGCCCGACAGGGCCTCTATGGCTACACCTTC. It codes for CASSARQGLYGYTF.